Here is one T cell receptor (beta chain) with its context. Its specificity is unknown. Second-dose intervals of approximately 4 or approximately 12 weeks were pooled. The record originates from a study of T cell responses to AZD1222 COVID-19 vaccine. Notes on the study in general: There were repertoire samples only from the period after the peak T cell response. There were mostly white British donors and more females than males, and clonal diversity was possibly underestimated.

Libraries were prepared by immunoSEQ multiplex PCR; TCRdb keeps only in-frame clonotypes and omits some of them. The sample consists of tens of thousands of clones, about three quarters of them appearing once. The V gene's germline CDR1 is SNHLY and CDR2 FYNNEI. The CDR3 covers 14 residues. Trimming took 7 bases from V and 5 from J; bases not matched to a gene: 3. This sequence originates from an adult who received the AZD1222 COVID-19 vaccine. The chain uses TRBV2 and TRBJ1-6; 9 nucleotides align to TRBD1. The sample here was peripheral blood, taken 28 days after the second AZD1222 dose. CDR3: CASTWTGDNSPLHF. CDR3 DNA: TGTGCCAGCACCTGGACAGGGGATAATTCACCCCTCCACTTT.